This passage covers 23 T cell receptor beta chains from one sample sequenced in a study of blood T cells in healthy people across ages (dated by TCRdb to the mid-2010s). Receptors were amplified or captured by 5' RACE. The data were produced on an Illumina HiSeq 2500. A second PCR of about 7 to 12 cycles was run with a J-beta primer mix and a sample-barcoded 5' primer. TCRdb trimmed the raw reads at Q25, called clones with MiXCR and kept productive beta chains. Each CDR3 protein appears once, grouped with its most common genes and DNA. This sample has 980,000 or so distinct CDR3 sequences in its table, and around 46% of those were observed once. Roughly 13% of the sample comes from the top ten. The sequencing sample was made of blood. The origin of the receptors is a man aged 30 to 39 in good health.

The chain links TRBV12-3 or TRBV12-4 to TRBJ2-3; 13 positions agree with TRBD2. After removal of 7 bases from V and 4 bases from J, the junction contained 8 bases not matched to a gene. The CDR3 spans 16 residues. The CDR3 coding sequence is TGTGCCAGCACCACCCGGACTAGCGGGGGCGCAGATACGCAGTATTTT. It encodes CASTTRTSGGADTQYF.

This chain connects TRBV29-1 to TRBJ2-2; possible D gene TRBD1, 6 bases. Trimming removed 1 base from V and 1 base from J, with 10 bases in between. The CDR3 runs to 15 residues. Germline CDR1 reads SQVTM; CDR2 reads ANQGSEA. The CDR3 loop is CSVEGIRGNTGELFF. The CDR3 DNA sequence: TGCAGCGTTGAAGGGATCAGGGGGAACACCGGGGAGCTGTTTTTT.

In the case of this clonotype: With a much larger clone just one base away, this may be a read error. The chain has TRBV12-3 or TRBV12-4 and TRBJ2-1; possibly TRBD1 or TRBD2 for D (5 bases each). This CDR3 is 15 amino acids long. Trimming removed 6 bases from V and 8 bases from J, with 20 bases in between. The CDR3 sequence: CASSLGARNVDEQFF. In nucleotides, the CDR3 is TGTGCCAGCAGCCTCGGGGCGAGGAATGTGGATGAGCAGTTCTTC.

The chain joins TRBV7-2 to TRBJ2-3, with D perhaps matching TRBD1 or TRBD2 (6 bases each). The germline V gene encodes CDR1 SGHTA and CDR2 FQGNSA. The ends were cut back, 1 base at V and 3 bases at J, with 20 bases in the middle. The CDR3 has 18 residues. For the CDR3, the DNA is TGTGCCAGCAGCTTAGTAGGTTTTCGGGGGCGGGTTACAGATACGCAGTATTTT. This translates into CASSLVGFRGRVTDTQYF.

As DNA, the CDR3 is TGTGCCAGCAGTTTAATAAAGGGGTCGAACACTGAAGCTTTCTTT. Translation gives CASSLIKGSNTEAFF. The chain carries TRBV12-3 or TRBV12-4 and TRBJ1-1; tentatively, D is TRBD1 (5 bases). V lost 2 bases and J 1 base, leaving 11 bases between the germline ends. The CDR3 sequence is 15 residues long.

The chain links TRBV10-3 to TRBJ2-5, with unresolved D. Gene TRBJ2-7 matches the end of the DNA better, so the J call may be wrong. CDR1 and CDR2 (germline): ENHRY, SYGVKD. CDR3 length: 16 residues. DNA of the CDR3: TGTGCCATCAGTGAGTCGATTCAGTCCGCGACCCACGAGCAGTACTTC. Translating gives CAISESIQSATHEQYF.

The CDR3 region has the DNA TGTGCCACCAGTGCGTCTAGCGGGAGCACAGATACGCAGTATTTT. It specifies CATSASSGSTDTQYF. The chain has TRBV24-1 and TRBJ2-3, with 8 bases aligning to TRBD2. Germline CDR1 is KGHDR and CDR2 is SFDVKD. The CDR3 has 15 residues. V trimming: 5 bases; J trimming: 0 bases; junction bases outside the gene matches: 3.

This clonotype was counted between two and nine times. The chain joins TRBV12-3 or TRBV12-4 to TRBJ2-7; tentative D call: TRBD1 (6 bases). CDR3 length: 14 amino acids. V was cut by 0 bases and J by 4 bases, with 10 bases left in between. The CDR3 DNA reads as TGTGCCAGCAGTTTAGCGGTACAGGGTTACGAGCAGTACTTC. This translates into CASSLAVQGYEQYF.

The chain has TRBV29-1 and TRBJ2-1; D is undetermined. V lost 7 bases to trimming and J lost 3 bases, with 10 bases between them. CDR3 length: 12 amino acids. Germline CDR1 reads SQVTM; CDR2 reads ANQGSEA. CDR3 nucleotide sequence: TGCAGCGGTGTAGCAGACTACAATGAGCAGTTCTTC. This gives the protein CSGVADYNEQFF.

The V call is TRBV5-1, the J call TRBJ2-3; 7 nucleotides match TRBD2. The CDR3 is made up of 15 amino acids. V was clipped by 4 bases and J by 10 bases; unmatched bases: 15. Germline CDR1 and CDR2: SGHRS and YFSETQ. The CDR3 reads CASSEGTTHGRPQYF. CDR3 DNA: TGCGCCAGCAGCGAAGGGACTACCCACGGTAGGCCGCAGTATTTT.

The chain links TRBV9 to TRBJ2-5; TRBD2 aligns across 9 bases. The CDR3 spans 15 residues. J gave up 11 bases and V 0 bases, and 11 bases lay outside the gene matches. CDR1 and CDR2 from the germline V gene are SGDLS and YYNGEE. The CDR3 spells CASSVEASGNNEQYF. The DNA for the CDR3 is TGTGCCAGCAGCGTAGAGGCTAGCGGGAATAATGAGCAGTACTTC. The entire variable domain, with the rest obtained from reference TRBV9 and TRBJ2-5, is as follows: DSGVTQTPKHLITATGQRVTLRCSPRSGDLSVYWYQQSLDQGLQFLIQYYNGEERAKGNILERFSAQQFPDLHSELNLSSLELGDSALYFCASSVEASGNNEQYFGPGTRLLVL.

The V and J genes are TRBV24-1 and TRBJ2-7; 11 bases line up with TRBD1. CDR1 is KGHDR, CDR2 SFDVKD, per germline. The length of the CDR3 is 16 residues. J was trimmed by 6 bases and V by 3 bases; bases with no gene match: 9. DNA for the CDR3: TGTGCCACCAGTGATACGGACAGGGGGCACGTCGCCGAGCAGTACTTC. It encodes CATSDTDRGHVAEQYF.

This clonotype was picked up a small number of times. The chain uses TRBV6-2 or TRBV6-3 and TRBJ1-2; D is unclear. The CDR3 is made up of 12 amino acids. V lost 1 base to trimming and J lost 1 base, with 1 base between them. CDR1 is MNHEY, CDR2 SVGEGT, per germline. CDR3 coding DNA: TGTGCCAGCAGTTACTTTAACTATGGCTACACCTTC. Protein: CASSYFNYGYTF.

J is TRBJ1-1 and V is TRBV7-3; no reliable D call. CDR1 is SGHTA and CDR2 is FQGTGA in the germline V gene. The V and J ends lost 6 bases and 6 bases respectively, with 8 bases between them. The CDR3 length is 11 residues. The CDR3 spells CASRYRPEAFF. CDR3 bases: TGTGCCAGCAGGTACCGGCCTGAAGCTTTCTTT. The full variable domain, its missing parts supplied by reference TRBV7-3 and TRBJ1-1, is GAGVSQTPSNKVTEKGKYVELRCDPISGHTALYWYRQSLGQGPEFLIYFQGTGAADDSGLPNDRFFAVRPEGSVSTLKIQRTERGDSAVYLCASRYRPEAFFGQGTRLTVV.

This rearrangement joins TRBV6-1 to TRBJ2-7; D is unresolved. Trimming stripped 7 bases from V and 4 bases from J, with 17 bases between. The germline CDR1 and CDR2 sequences are MNHNS and SASEGT. The CDR3 runs 14 residues. CDR3 protein: CASIQTELQYEQYF. The CDR3, as DNA: TGTGCCAGCATACAAACAGAGTTACAGTACGAGCAGTACTTC.

This clonotype showed up just a few times. This chain uses TRBV11-2 with TRBJ1-1, with D hard to call. Looked up from germline, CDR1 is SGHAT and CDR2 is FQNNGV. V dropped 5 bases and J dropped 6 bases, with 13 bases sitting between them. The CDR3 runs to 13 residues. The CDR3 bases are TGTGCCAGCAGCGCCTCCGGTGACCCTGAAGCTTTCTTT. It codes for CASSASGDPEAFF.

The chain is built from TRBV4-2 and TRBJ2-5, with a tentative D call TRBD2 (5 bases). The germline gives CDR1 LGHNA, CDR2 YNFKEQ. The V end was cut by 0 bases, the J end by 11 bases, with 22 bases between. This CDR3 is 16 amino acids long. The CDR3 DNA sequence: TGTGCCAGCAGCCAAGAAACTAGTTATAACTCCGGGGAGCAGTACTTC. Encoded protein: CASSQETSYNSGEQYF.

J is TRBJ1-1 and V is TRBV7-3; 10 nucleotides align to TRBD1. CDR3 length: 15 residues. V shed 4 bases, J shed 6 bases, and the junction held 8 bases outside the gene matches. In germline, CDR1 is SGHTA, CDR2 FQGTGA. DNA of the CDR3: TGTGCCAGCAGCTCCGCGACAGGGGGCTCGGCTGAAGCTTTCTTT. It yields the protein CASSSATGGSAEAFF.

The chain employs TRBV3-1 and TRBJ2-5; D remains ambiguous. The germline CDR1 and CDR2 sequences are LGHDT and YNNKEL (reference sequence). CDR3 size: 13 residues. Between the trimmed V and J ends, which lost 0 bases and 4 bases, there was a span of 6 bases. The CDR3 reads CASSQDWGETQYF. The CDR3 nucleotides are TGTGCCAGCAGCCAAGATTGGGGAGAGACCCAGTACTTC.

This chain uses TRBV3-1 with TRBJ2-7; D gene ambiguous. Germline V gives CDR1 LGHDT, CDR2 YNNKEL (reference sequence). Trimming removed 0 bases from V and 12 bases from J, with 9 bases in between. The CDR3 sequence is 11 residues long. CDR3 sequence reads: CASSQDRVAYF. CDR3 nucleotide sequence: TGTGCCAGCAGCCAAGATCGAGTGGCGTACTTC.

V is TRBV21-1 and J is TRBJ2-5; TRBD1 is the table's D call, not checked against the DNA. TRBV21-1 is annotated as a pseudogene. This CDR3 has 14 residues. The CDR3 protein is CASSKVHREETQYF. The CDR3 DNA reads TGTGCCAGCAGCAAAGTTCACAGGGAGGAGACCCAGTACTTC.

The rearrangement uses TRBV12-3 or TRBV12-4 and TRBJ2-3, with TRBD2 matching 10 bases. V lost 5 bases to trimming and J lost 9 bases; unmatched junction nucleotides: 11. The CDR3 has 15 residues. CDR3 sequence reads: CASSPERGGLRTQYF. The DNA of the CDR3 is TGTGCCAGCAGTCCGGAGCGGGGGGGCCTCCGCACGCAGTATTTT.

The chain joins TRBV21-1 to TRBJ2-4; the table's TRBD1 call for D was not verified on the DNA. TRBV21-1 is assigned pseudogene status. There are 15 residues in the CDR3. CDR3 nucleotides: TGTGCCAGCAGCAAAACCAGAGAGGGGGGAAACATTCAGTACTTC. It encodes CASSKTREGGNIQYF.